This is a list of T cell receptor beta chains from one sample in a study of cytomegalovirus exposure and HLA in healthy donors. Generated by immunoSEQ multiplex PCR, the TCRdb table keeps only in-frame clones and is missing some. The sample consists of 40,000 to 45,000 clones, around 77% of them appearing once. The sample comprised PBMCs. The source of these receptors is a man aged 25 to 40 in good health and CMV-seronegative. Each CDR3 is given with its conserved first and last residue. The order of the fields is D gene, V gene, clone size, J gene, CDR3 protein, CDR3 DNA. D genes are given only for firm matches. Only some rows state a clone size, as once, few, many or a class for expanded clones.

.	TRBV5-4	few	TRBJ2-2	CASSLGQHTGELFF	TGTGCCAGCAGCTTGGGACAGCACACCGGGGAGCTGTTTTTT
TRBD2	TRBV7-2	.	TRBJ2-7	CASSPLGLAAEQYF	TGTGCCAGCAGCCCTCTCGGACTAGCAGCCGAGCAGTACTTC
.	TRBV11-2	once	TRBJ1-4	CASSRRALQAATNEKLFF	TGTGCCAGCAGCCGAAGAGCGTTACAGGCCGCAACTAATGAAAAACTGTTTTTT
TRBD1	TRBV10-1	.	TRBJ1-6	CAIPPGQGNSPLHF	TGCGCCATCCCGCCCGGACAGGGGAATTCACCCCTCCACTTT
.	TRBV7-6	.	TRBJ2-5	CASTVNGGLETQYF	TGTGCCAGCACCGTCAATGGCGGGCTGGAGACCCAGTACTTC
.	TRBV7-3	.	TRBJ2-3	CASSPMPADTQYF	TGTGCCAGCAGCCCCATGCCAGCAGATACGCAGTATTTT
TRBD2	TRBV11-2	.	TRBJ2-7	CASGTPRIGLAGEYEQYF	TGTGCCAGCGGCACCCCTAGAATCGGACTAGCGGGAGAGTACGAGCAGTACTTC
TRBD1	TRBV4-1	.	TRBJ2-1	CASSQEFPDRAPNEQFF	TGCGCCAGCAGCCAAGAATTCCCTGACAGGGCCCCAAATGAGCAGTTCTTC
TRBD1	TRBV7-9	few	TRBJ1-1	CSSSPSRGLVRTEAFF	TGTTCCAGCAGCCCCAGCAGGGGGTTAGTGAGGACTGAAGCTTTCTTT
.	TRBV11-3	few	TRBJ2-1	CASSLTTDNEQFF	TGTGCCAGCAGCTTGACTACAGACAATGAGCAGTTCTTC
TRBD1	TRBV9	.	TRBJ2-7	CASSVDRESYEQYF	TGTGCCAGCAGCGTGGACAGGGAGTCCTACGAGCAGTACTTC
TRBD1	TRBV27	.	TRBJ1-6	CASSWEVSGQYNSPLHF	TGTGCCAGCAGTTGGGAGGTCTCGGGACAGTATAATTCACCCCTCCACTTT
TRBD2	TRBV10-1	.	TRBJ2-3	CASSDISSGRAEAPPDTQYF	TGCGCCAGCAGTGATATTTCTAGCGGGAGGGCGGAGGCTCCTCCAGATACGCAGTATTTT
.	TRBV28	.	TRBJ2-3	CASSLFGGTDTQYF	TGTGCCAGCAGTTTATTCGGGGGCACAGATACGCAGTATTTT
.	TRBV7-8	.	TRBJ2-5	CASINEGGAWETQYF	TGTGCCAGCATCAATGAAGGGGGGGCGTGGGAGACCCAGTACTTC
TRBD1	TRBV5-1	.	TRBJ1-6	CASSPGQADSPLHF	TGCGCCAGCAGCCCCGGACAGGCCGATTCACCCCTCCACTTT
.	TRBV28	.	TRBJ2-4	CASSSPVNIQYF	TGTGCCAGCAGTTCCCCCGTGAACATTCAGTACTTC
TRBD2	TRBV2	.	TRBJ2-7	CASSEPAGGPHEQYF	TGTGCCAGCAGTGAACCAGCGGGAGGTCCCCACGAGCAGTACTTC
TRBD2	TRBV4-3	.	TRBJ2-1	CASSRLAENYNEQFF	TGCGCCAGCAGCAGGCTAGCGGAAAACTACAATGAGCAGTTCTTC
.	TRBV2	.	TRBJ2-7	CATKTGFYEQYF	TGTGCCACCAAAACAGGGTTCTACGAGCAGTACTTC
.	TRBV5-1	.	TRBJ1-4	CASSPGHRNEKLFF	TGCGCCAGCAGCCCAGGACACAGAAATGAAAAACTGTTTTTT
.	TRBV6-5	.	TRBJ2-2	CASSRLAGELFF	TGTGCCAGCAGTCGCCTAGCCGGGGAGCTGTTTTTT
TRBD2	TRBV4-3	.	TRBJ2-1	CASSQEPPSGRADEQFF	TGCGCCAGCAGCCAAGAGCCTCCTAGCGGGAGGGCCGATGAGCAGTTCTTC
TRBD1	TRBV5-4	medium-sized	TRBJ2-7	CASSDRAYEQYF	TGTGCCAGCAGCGACAGGGCCTACGAGCAGTACTTC
.	TRBV18	few	TRBJ1-2	CASSNDRKPLNYGYTF	TGTGCCAGCTCAAACGACAGAAAGCCTCTTAACTATGGCTACACCTTC
TRBD2	TRBV11-1	.	TRBJ2-1	CASSLAWLTSGSSYNEQFF	TGTGCCAGCAGCTTAGCGTGGTTAACTAGCGGGAGCTCCTACAATGAGCAGTTCTTC
.	TRBV10-1	.	TRBJ2-7	CASKLPGLSYEQYF	TGCGCCAGCAAACTCCCAGGACTCTCCTACGAGCAGTACTTC
.	TRBV21-1	.	TRBJ2-7	CASSGGTGKHEQYF	TGTGCCAGCAGCGGTGGGACAGGGAAACACGAGCAGTACTTC
.	TRBV4-3	.	TRBJ1-2	CASSQDLSGWLKGYTF	TGCGCCAGCAGCCAAGATCTGTCAGGGTGGCTGAAAGGCTACACCTTC
.	TRBV19	.	TRBJ1-1	CASSIRGQGSYGNTEAFF	TGTGCCAGTAGTATTAGGGGACAAGGTTCATATGGGAACACTGAAGCTTTCTTT
TRBD2	TRBV4-3	once	TRBJ2-7	CASSQHKSGTSGIYEQYF	TGCGCCAGCAGCCAACATAAGTCCGGGACTAGCGGGATCTACGAGCAGTACTTC
TRBD1	TRBV7-9	few	TRBJ1-1	CASRGPGTGGTEAFF	TGTGCCAGCAGAGGTCCCGGGACAGGGGGCACTGAAGCTTTCTTT
TRBD2	TRBV27	.	TRBJ2-1	CAGSPLAGGLSYNEQFF	TGTGCCGGCAGCCCACTAGCGGGAGGACTCTCCTACAATGAGCAGTTCTTC
.	TRBV18	.	TRBJ1-6	CASSPEGQGSPLHF	TGTGCCAGCTCACCAGAAGGGCAGGGTTCACCCCTCCACTTT
TRBD2	TRBV4-3	.	TRBJ2-5	CASSRGTSGRMETQYF	TGCGCCAGCAGCCGGGGGACTAGCGGGAGGATGGAGACCCAGTACTTC
.	TRBV7-9	few	TRBJ1-1	CASSPDLGQGNTEAFF	TGTGCCAGCAGCCCCGACCTTGGGCAGGGTAACACTGAAGCTTTCTTT
.	TRBV11-3	.	TRBJ2-2	CASSPRGWAGELFF	TGTGCCAGCAGCCCCCGGGGTTGGGCTGGGGAGCTGTTTTTT
TRBD1	TRBV5-4	.	TRBJ1-4	CASSLGGTGNEKLFF	TGTGCCAGCAGCTTGGGGGGGACAGGGAATGAAAAACTGTTTTTT
.	TRBV5-1	.	TRBJ2-7	CASSFRTSVYEQYF	TGCGCCAGCAGCTTTCGGACATCCGTCTACGAGCAGTACTTC
.	TRBV4-3	.	TRBJ2-7	CASSQWTNRYEQYF	TGCGCCAGCAGCCAATGGACTAACCGGTACGAGCAGTACTTC
.	TRBV7-2	.	TRBJ2-7	CASSPRPGHLSYEQYF	TGTGCCAGCAGCCCCCGCCCGGGACACCTCTCCTACGAGCAGTACTTC
TRBD1	TRBV14	.	TRBJ2-1	CASSQMTGGEQFF	TGTGCCAGCAGCCAAATGACAGGGGGAGAGCAGTTCTTC
TRBD2	TRBV10-2	.	TRBJ2-1	CASSVTSGHNEQFF	TGCGCCAGCAGTGTCACTAGCGGCCACAATGAGCAGTTCTTC
TRBD1	TRBV10-1	.	TRBJ1-3	CASARGQNSGNTIYF	TGCGCCAGCGCCAGGGGGCAAAACTCTGGAAACACCATATATTTT
TRBD2	TRBV7-2	.	TRBJ2-1	CASSPTGTSGTSEQFF	TGTGCCAGCAGCCCGACCGGGACTAGCGGGACCAGTGAGCAGTTCTTC
.	TRBV5-1	.	TRBJ1-1	CASSVTAANTEAFF	TGCGCCAGTTCGGTAACAGCGGCGAACACTGAAGCTTTCTTT
TRBD2	TRBV6-6	.	TRBJ2-3	CASSYSAGRGTDTQYF	TGTGCCAGCAGTTACTCTGCCGGGAGGGGCACAGATACGCAGTATTTT
TRBD1	TRBV28	.	TRBJ1-6	CASRLGTGGNSPLHF	TGTGCCAGCAGACTTGGGACAGGGGGTAATTCACCCCTCCACTTT
TRBD2	TRBV30	.	TRBJ2-3	CAWSVSPWREASTDTQYF	TGTGCCTGGAGTGTATCCCCTTGGCGGGAGGCTAGCACAGATACGCAGTATTTT
.	TRBV9	.	TRBJ1-4	CASSVGDTWDEKLFF	TGTGCCAGCAGCGTAGGGGACACCTGGGATGAAAAACTGTTTTTT